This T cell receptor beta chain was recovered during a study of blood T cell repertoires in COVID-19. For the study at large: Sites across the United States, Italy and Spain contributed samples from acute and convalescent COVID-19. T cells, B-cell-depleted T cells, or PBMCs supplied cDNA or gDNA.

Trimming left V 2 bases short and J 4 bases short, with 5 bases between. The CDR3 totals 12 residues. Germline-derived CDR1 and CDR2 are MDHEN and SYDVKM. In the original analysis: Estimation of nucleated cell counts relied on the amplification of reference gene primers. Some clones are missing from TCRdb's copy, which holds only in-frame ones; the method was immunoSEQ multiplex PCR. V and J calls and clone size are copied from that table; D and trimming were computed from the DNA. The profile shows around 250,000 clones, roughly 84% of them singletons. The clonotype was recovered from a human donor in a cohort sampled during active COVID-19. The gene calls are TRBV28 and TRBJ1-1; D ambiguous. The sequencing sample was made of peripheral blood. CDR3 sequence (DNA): TGTGCCAGCAGTTTAATCCGCACTGAAGCTTTCTTT. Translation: CASSLIRTEAFF.